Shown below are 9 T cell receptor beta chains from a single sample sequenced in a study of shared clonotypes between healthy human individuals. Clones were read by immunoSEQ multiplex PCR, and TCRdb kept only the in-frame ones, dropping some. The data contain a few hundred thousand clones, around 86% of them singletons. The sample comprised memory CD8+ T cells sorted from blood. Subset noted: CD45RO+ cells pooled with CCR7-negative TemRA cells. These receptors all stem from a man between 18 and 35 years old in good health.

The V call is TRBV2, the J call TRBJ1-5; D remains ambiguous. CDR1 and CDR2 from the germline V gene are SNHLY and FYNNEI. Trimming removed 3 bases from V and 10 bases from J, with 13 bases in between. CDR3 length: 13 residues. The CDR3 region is CASSDPRTEPQHF. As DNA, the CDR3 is TGTGCCAGCAGTGACCCGAGAACGGAACCCCAGCATTTT.

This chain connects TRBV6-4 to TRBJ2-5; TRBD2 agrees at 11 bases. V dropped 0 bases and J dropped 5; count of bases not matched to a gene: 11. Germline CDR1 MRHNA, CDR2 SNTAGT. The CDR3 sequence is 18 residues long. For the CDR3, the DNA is TGTGCCAGCAGTGACTCGATGCGCCTAGCGGGAGGCGGGGAGACCCAGTACTTC. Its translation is CASSDSMRLAGGGETQYF.

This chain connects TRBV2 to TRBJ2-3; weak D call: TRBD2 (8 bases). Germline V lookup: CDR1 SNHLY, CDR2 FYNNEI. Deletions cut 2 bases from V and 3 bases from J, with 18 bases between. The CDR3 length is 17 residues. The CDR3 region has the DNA TGTGCCAGCAGTGAAACAGGGGTCCCTAGCGGGACAGATACGCAGTATTTT. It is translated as CASSETGVPSGTDTQYF.

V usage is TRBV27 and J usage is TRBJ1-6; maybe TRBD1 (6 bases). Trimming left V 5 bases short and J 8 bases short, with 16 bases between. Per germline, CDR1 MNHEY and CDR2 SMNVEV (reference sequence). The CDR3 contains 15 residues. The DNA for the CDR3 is TGTGCCAGCAGTGTGGGCCCTGGGGGCGATTCACCCCTCCACTTT. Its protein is CASSVGPGGDSPLHF.

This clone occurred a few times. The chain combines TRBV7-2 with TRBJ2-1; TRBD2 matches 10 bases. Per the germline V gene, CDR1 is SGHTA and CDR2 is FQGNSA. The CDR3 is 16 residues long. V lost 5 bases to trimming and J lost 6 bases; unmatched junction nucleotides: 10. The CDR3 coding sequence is TGTGCCAGCAGCGAGACTAGCGGGCGATTATCCAATGAGCAGTTCTTC. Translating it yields CASSETSGRLSNEQFF.

The CDR3 coding sequence is TGTGCCAGCAGTTCGCGCCGGGACGAAACCTTAATGGGGCAGTACTTC. Its translation: CASSSRRDETLMGQYF. This chain links TRBV28 with TRBJ2-7; D tentatively reads TRBD1 or TRBD2 (5 bases each). The V end lost 4 bases, the J end lost 9 bases, and 25 bases lay between the germline ends. The CDR3 is made up of 16 amino acids. In germline, CDR1 is MDHEN, CDR2 SYDVKM.

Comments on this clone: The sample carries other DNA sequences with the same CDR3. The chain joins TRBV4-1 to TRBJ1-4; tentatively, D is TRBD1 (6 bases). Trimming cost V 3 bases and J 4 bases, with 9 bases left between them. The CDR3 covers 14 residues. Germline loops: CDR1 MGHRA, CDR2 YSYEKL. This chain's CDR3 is CASSQGAINEKLFF. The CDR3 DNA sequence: TGCGCCAGCAGCCAGGGGGCCATTAATGAAAAACTGTTTTTT.

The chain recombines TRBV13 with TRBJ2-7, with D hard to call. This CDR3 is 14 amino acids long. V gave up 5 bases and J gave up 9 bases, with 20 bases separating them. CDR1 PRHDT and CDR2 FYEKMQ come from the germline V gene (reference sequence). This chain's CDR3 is CASSPFLGSGGQYF. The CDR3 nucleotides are TGTGCCAGCAGCCCTTTTCTCGGATCCGGCGGGCAGTACTTC.

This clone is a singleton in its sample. CDR3: CASSEGVLDGYTF. In DNA, the CDR3 is TGTGCCAGCAGTGAAGGGGTCCTAGATGGCTACACCTTC. The chain uses TRBV6-1 and TRBJ1-2; D unresolved. V lost 1 base to trimming and J lost 6 bases, with 9 bases between them. CDR3 length equals 13 residues. The germline V gene encodes CDR1 MNHNS and CDR2 SASEGT.